Described below is a single T cell receptor beta chain sequence and its context. Its antigen is undetermined. This specimen comes from a study of CD8 T cells in ankylosing spondylitis. The CDR3 runs 11 residues. The germline gives CDR1 SQVTM, CDR2 ANQGSEA. V lost 5 bases, J lost 2 bases, and 6 bases lay in between. Regarding the study as a whole: From matched ankylosing spondylitis synovial fluid, disease-linked clones were reportedly recovered at significantly enriched levels. Relatively scarce in peripheral blood, disease-linked clones were CD8+. It appeared that ankylosing spondylitis blood was characterized by a TCR beta motif of seven or eight highly homologous variants.

Quantitative 5'-RACE was performed with molecular barcodes, and it yielded the TCR beta libraries. TCRdb called the 5' RACE reads again in MiXCR, with one record for every CDR3 protein. Among some 270,000 distinct CDR3 sequences listed, 18% were seen once. The chain uses TRBV29-1 and TRBJ1-2; no clear D gene. The sample comprised blood, either unsorted or a sorted T cell fraction (not recorded which). This receptor was identified in a male donor with ankylosing spondylitis or in good health (not recorded which). CDR3 coding DNA: TGCAGCGTTCTACAGAACTATGGCTACACCTTC. Amino acid sequence: CSVLQNYGYTF.